This record looks at one T cell receptor beta chain sequence and its context. Its antigen is not identified. This entry belongs to a study of post-analysis software for immune sequencing data. Study results and caveats: Four or five TRBV segments were more frequent in patients than controls; TRBV5-6, TRBV5-1 and TRBV20-1 belonged to this group.

V dropped 4 bases and J dropped 4 bases, with 20 bases sitting between them. Germline CDR1 reads SGHRS; CDR2 reads YFSETQ. This CDR3 region has 16 residues. Carried by the TCR beta cDNA libraries were unique molecular identifiers. Each CDR3 protein is one row after TCRdb ran MiXCR on the PCR reads. Counted here are roughly 670,000 distinct CDR3 sequences, approximately 59% occurring once; the ten biggest clones make up roughly 10%. The sequence was collected from a girl aged 2 to 10 with multiple sclerosis. The sample comprised blood. V gene TRBV5-1 combines with J gene TRBJ2-5; TRBD2 might be the D (5 bases). CDR3 in DNA: TGCGCCAGCAGCGCCCAAGGAGTGGGAGAAGGAGAGACCCAGTACTTC. This encodes CASSAQGVGEGETQYF. Complete variable domain (other parts from reference TRBV5-1 and TRBJ2-5): KAGVTQTPRYLIKTRGQQVTLSCSPISGHRSVSWYQQTPGQGLQFLFEYFSETQRNKGNFPGRFSGRQFSNSRSEMNVSTLELGDSALYLCASSAQGVGEGETQYFGPGTRLLVL.